The 7 T cell receptor beta chains given below trace back to one sample, sequenced in a study of T cell responses to AZD1222 COVID-19 vaccine. The table came from immunoSEQ multiplex PCR; TCRdb's copy has only in-frame clones and leaves some out. The sample has over 100,000 clones; roughly 90% are singletons. The sample consisted of peripheral blood, taken on day 0 of AZD1222 vaccination. Receptor source: an adult in good health.

V is TRBV5-1 and J is TRBJ2-7; D is unclear. Trimming took off 0 bases at V and 3 bases at J, with 7 bases between the two ends. The CDR3 sequence is 13 residues long. The V gene's germline CDR1 is SGHRS and CDR2 YFSETQ. This chain's CDR3 is CASSLDPNYEQYF. CDR3 in DNA: TGCGCCAGCAGCTTGGACCCCAACTACGAGCAGTACTTC. Complete variable domain (other parts from reference TRBV5-1 and TRBJ2-7): KAGVTQTPRYLIKTRGQQVTLSCSPISGHRSVSWYQQTPGQGLQFLFEYFSETQRNKGNFPGRFSGRQFSNSRSEMNVSTLELGDSALYLCASSLDPNYEQYFGPGTRLTVT.

The chain couples TRBV6-4 to TRBJ2-6; D is unclear. The CDR3 runs to 14 residues. V lost 0 bases, J lost 2 bases, and 2 bases lay in between. Germline values: CDR1 MRHNA, CDR2 SNTAGT. CDR3 sequence reads: CASSDSTGANVLTF. CDR3 coding DNA: TGTGCCAGCAGTGACTCGACTGGGGCCAACGTCCTGACTTTC.

This clone was seen once. This sequence joins TRBV9 and TRBJ2-3, with no clear D. Germline-derived CDR1 and CDR2 are SGDLS and YYNGEE. CDR3 length: 15 residues. Trimming pared 4 bases from V and 2 bases from J, leaving 14 bases between. The CDR3 DNA reads as TGTGCCAGCAGCCCGGACCCGCAATCCACAGATACGCAGTATTTT. It translates to CASSPDPQSTDTQYF.

The chain links TRBV29-1 to TRBJ2-6; D gene ambiguous. The CDR3 runs to 12 residues. Trimming shortened V by 3 bases and J by 4 bases, and 4 bases separated the two germline ends. Per germline, CDR1 SQVTM and CDR2 ANQGSEA. The CDR3 protein is CSVDRGANVLTF. DNA of the CDR3: TGCAGCGTTGATCGGGGGGCCAACGTCCTGACTTTC.

This chain connects TRBV7-9 to TRBJ1-1; D ambiguous. This CDR3 comprises 13 residues. V lost 5 bases, J lost 1 base, and 8 bases lay in between. Germline V gives CDR1 SEHNR, CDR2 FQNEAQ (reference sequence). The CDR3 is CASSHPENTEAFF. The CDR3 bases are TGTGCCAGCAGCCACCCAGAGAACACTGAAGCTTTCTTT.

There are a few counts of this clone. The chain links TRBV10-3 to TRBJ1-5, with 9 bases matching TRBD1. Germline trimming cut 0 bases from V and 1 base from J; bases unmatched to any gene: 4. Germline-derived CDR1 and CDR2 are ENHRY and SYGVKD. This CDR3 contains 17 residues. Written as DNA, the CDR3 is TGTGCCATCAGTGAGTCTATAGGACAGGGGAGCAATCAGCCCCAGCATTTT. Protein product: CAISESIGQGSNQPQHF.

V gene TRBV5-1 combines with J gene TRBJ2-3, with D tentatively TRBD1 or TRBD2 (6 bases each). V lost 4 bases to trimming and J lost 5 bases, with 17 bases between them. CDR1 and CDR2 from the germline V gene are SGHRS and YFSETQ. The CDR3 spans 15 residues. CDR3 nucleotide sequence: TGCGCCAGCAGCCCCCTAAGGGGGGCCGGAGATACGCAGTATTTT. Translated: CASSPLRGAGDTQYF.